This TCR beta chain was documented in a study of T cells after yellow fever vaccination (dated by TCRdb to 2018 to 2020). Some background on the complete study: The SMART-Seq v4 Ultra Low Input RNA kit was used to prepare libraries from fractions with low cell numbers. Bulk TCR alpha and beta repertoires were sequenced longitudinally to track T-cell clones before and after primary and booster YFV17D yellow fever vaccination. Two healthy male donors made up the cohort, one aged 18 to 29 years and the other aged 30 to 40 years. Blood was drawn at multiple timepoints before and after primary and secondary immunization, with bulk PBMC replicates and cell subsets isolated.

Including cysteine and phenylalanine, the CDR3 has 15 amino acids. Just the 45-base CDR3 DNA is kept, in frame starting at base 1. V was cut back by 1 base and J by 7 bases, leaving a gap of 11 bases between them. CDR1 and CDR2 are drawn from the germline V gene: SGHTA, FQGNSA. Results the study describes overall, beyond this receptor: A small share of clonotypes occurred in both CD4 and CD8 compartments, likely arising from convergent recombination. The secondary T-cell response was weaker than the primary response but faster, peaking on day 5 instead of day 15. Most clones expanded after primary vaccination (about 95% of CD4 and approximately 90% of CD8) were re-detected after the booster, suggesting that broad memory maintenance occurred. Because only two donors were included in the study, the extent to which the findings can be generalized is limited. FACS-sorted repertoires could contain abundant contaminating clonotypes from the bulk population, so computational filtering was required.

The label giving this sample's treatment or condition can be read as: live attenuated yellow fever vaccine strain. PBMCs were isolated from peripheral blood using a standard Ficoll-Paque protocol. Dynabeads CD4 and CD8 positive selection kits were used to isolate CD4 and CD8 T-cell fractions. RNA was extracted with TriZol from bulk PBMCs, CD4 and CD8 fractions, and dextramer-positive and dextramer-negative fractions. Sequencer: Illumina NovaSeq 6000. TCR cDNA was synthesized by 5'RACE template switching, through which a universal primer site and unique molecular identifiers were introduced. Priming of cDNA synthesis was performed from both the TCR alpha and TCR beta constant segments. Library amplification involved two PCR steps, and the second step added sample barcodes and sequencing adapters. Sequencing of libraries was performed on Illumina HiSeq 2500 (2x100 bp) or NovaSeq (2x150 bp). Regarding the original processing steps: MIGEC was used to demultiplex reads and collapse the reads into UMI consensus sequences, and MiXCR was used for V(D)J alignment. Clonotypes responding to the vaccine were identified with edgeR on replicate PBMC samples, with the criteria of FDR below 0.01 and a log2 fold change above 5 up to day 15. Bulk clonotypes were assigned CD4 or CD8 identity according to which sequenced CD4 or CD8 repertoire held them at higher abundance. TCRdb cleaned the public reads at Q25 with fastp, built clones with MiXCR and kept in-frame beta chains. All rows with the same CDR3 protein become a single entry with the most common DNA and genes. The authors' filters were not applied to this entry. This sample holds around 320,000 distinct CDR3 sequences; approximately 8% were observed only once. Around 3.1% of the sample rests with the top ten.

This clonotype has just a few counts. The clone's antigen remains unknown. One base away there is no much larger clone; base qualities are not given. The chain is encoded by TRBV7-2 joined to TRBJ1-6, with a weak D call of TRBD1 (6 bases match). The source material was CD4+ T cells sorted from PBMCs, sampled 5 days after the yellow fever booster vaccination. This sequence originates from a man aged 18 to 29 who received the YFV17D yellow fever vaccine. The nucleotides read TGTGCCAGCAGCTTAGTGACCCAGGGGAATTCACCCCTCCACTTT. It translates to CASSLVTQGNSPLHF.